A single sample is the source of the 9 T cell receptor beta chains below, sequenced in a study of cytomegalovirus exposure and HLA in healthy donors. Profiling relied on immunoSEQ multiplex PCR, and the TCRdb table lists in-frame clones only, not all of them. Here the sample spans roughly 150,000 clones, roughly nine tenths being singletons. Sequencing was performed on PBMCs. The receptors were gathered from a man between 18 and 29 years old in good health and CMV-seropositive.

The gene calls are TRBV5-1 and TRBJ2-7, with TRBD2 as a possible D gene (6 bases). Germline-derived CDR1 and CDR2 are SGHRS and YFSETQ. The CDR3 totals 14 residues. Trimming took 0 bases from V and 2 from J, leaving 9 bases between them. The chain's CDR3 is CASSLEGGTYEQYF. The CDR3 DNA is TGCGCCAGCAGCTTGGAAGGCGGGACCTACGAGCAGTACTTC.

This clone was seen a single time. The chain carries TRBV7-9 and TRBJ2-1; D possibly corresponds to TRBD1 (5 bases). The germline V and J ends were trimmed by 4 bases and 2 bases, with 18 bases remaining between them. The CDR3 is 17 residues long. CDR1 and CDR2 from the germline V gene are SEHNR and FQNEAQ (reference sequence). The CDR3 sequence is CASSSPRLGATYNEQFF. The CDR3 DNA is TGTGCCAGCAGCTCCCCACGTTTAGGGGCTACCTACAATGAGCAGTTCTTC.

The chain uses TRBV5-4 and TRBJ1-2, with TRBD1 matching 7 bases. The CDR3 is made up of 14 amino acids. Germline values: CDR1 SGHNT, CDR2 YYREEE (reference sequence). V was pared by 0 bases and J by 4 bases, with 3 bases of the junction left unmatched. Here the CDR3 reads CASSLAGTAYGYTF. DNA for the CDR3: TGTGCCAGCAGCTTGGCCGGGACAGCCTATGGCTACACCTTC.

V is TRBV2 and J is TRBJ1-1, with no clear D. The germline V and J ends were trimmed by 7 bases and 1 base, with 7 bases remaining between them. Per the germline V gene, CDR1 is SNHLY and CDR2 is FYNNEI. The CDR3 loop spans 12 amino acids. Written as DNA, the CDR3 is TGTGCCAGCACATACAGGAACACTGAAGCTTTCTTT. This sequence encodes CASTYRNTEAFF.

This clone is a singleton in its sample. The rearrangement uses TRBV5-5 and TRBJ2-6, with D uncertain. This CDR3 is 16 amino acids long. V gave up 2 bases and J gave up 0 bases, with 9 bases separating them. Germline V gene lookup returns CDR1 SGHKS and CDR2 YYEKEE (reference sequence). CDR3 in amino acids: CASSFVSISGANVLTF. The CDR3 region has the DNA TGTGCCAGCAGCTTCGTCAGTATCTCTGGGGCCAACGTCCTGACTTTC.

This chain joins TRBV7-9 and TRBJ2-4, with D maybe TRBD1 (6 bases). With 5 bases removed from V and 3 bases from J, the gap between germline ends came to 23 bases. This CDR3 comprises 18 residues. Germline V gene sequence: CDR1 SEHNR, CDR2 FQNEAQ (reference sequence). CDR3 amino acids: CASSPQLTGFIGKNIQYF. The CDR3 nucleotides read TGTGCCAGCAGCCCCCAGCTTACAGGGTTTATAGGCAAAAACATTCAGTACTTC.

V and J are TRBV5-4 and TRBJ2-7; 7 positions match TRBD1. The length of the CDR3 is 13 residues. The J segment lost 5 bases and the V segment lost 3 bases, leaving 5 bases of the junction unmatched. CDR1 SGHNT and CDR2 YYREEE come from the germline V gene (reference sequence). The CDR3 coding sequence is TGTGCCAGCAGCTACGACAGGGTAGACGAGCAGTACTTC. This gives the protein CASSYDRVDEQYF.

This chain connects TRBV18 to TRBJ2-7, with 9 bases aligning to TRBD2. Germline CDR1 and CDR2: KGHSH and LQKENI. V lost 3 bases, J lost 6 bases, and 6 bases stayed unmatched. The CDR3 sequence is 14 residues long. The CDR3 nucleotides read TGTGCCAGCTCACCCTCGGGACTAGCTGTCGAGCAGTACTTC. It codes for CASSPSGLAVEQYF.

Notes on this clone: This sample also contains other DNA sequences that code for the same CDR3. The V gene is TRBV7-3, the J gene TRBJ2-1; 11 bases are a match to TRBD2. CDR1 and CDR2 from the germline V gene are SGHTA and FQGTGA. Trimming took 4 bases from V and 4 from J; bases not matched to a gene: 6. This CDR3 comprises 16 residues. The CDR3 region is CASSSTGTSGYNEQFF. The CDR3 nucleotides are TGTGCCAGCAGCTCAACCGGGACTAGCGGTTACAATGAGCAGTTCTTC.